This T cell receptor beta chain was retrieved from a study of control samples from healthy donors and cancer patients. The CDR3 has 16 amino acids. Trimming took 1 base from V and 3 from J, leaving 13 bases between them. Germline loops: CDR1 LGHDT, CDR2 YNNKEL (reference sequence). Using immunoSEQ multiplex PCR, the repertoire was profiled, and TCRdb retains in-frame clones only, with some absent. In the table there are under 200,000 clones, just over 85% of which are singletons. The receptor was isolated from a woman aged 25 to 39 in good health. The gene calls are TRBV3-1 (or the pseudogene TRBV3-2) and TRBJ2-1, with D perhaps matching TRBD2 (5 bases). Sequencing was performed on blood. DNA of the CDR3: TGTGCCAGCAGCCAAGGGTCTAGCCCCATCTACAATGAGCAGTTCTTC. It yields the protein CASSQGSSPIYNEQFF.